These 32 T cell receptor beta chains were sequenced from one sample in a study of metastatic and nonmetastatic thyroid tumors (dated by TCRdb to about 2020). Library creation used PCR. TCRdb shows the sequencer as Illumina HiSeq 4000. TCRdb reanalyzed the raw reads on its own, using fastp at Q25 for trimming and MiXCR for clone calling, and kept in-frame beta chains. For this sample the table gives roughly 5,100 clones, of which under 25% were detected only once. Roughly 22% of the sample belongs to the ten largest clones. No patient had received any treatment before thyroid surgery. Sample: tumor tissue. These receptors all come from a male donor with papillary thyroid cancer or a benign thyroid nodule (not recorded which). Some clones in this sample may be carry-over from other donors' samples.

This clone occurred a few times. V gene TRBV6-5 combines with J gene TRBJ2-3; TRBD2 agrees at 11 bases. Germline CDR1 and CDR2: MNHEY and SVGAGI. The CDR3 runs 17 residues. Unmatched junction bases numbered 6, after V lost 4 bases and J lost 0 bases. CDR3 residues: CASSSPTSGVSTDTQYF. In DNA form, the CDR3 reads TGTGCCAGCAGTTCGCCGACTAGCGGGGTTAGCACAGATACGCAGTATTTT.

This clone counts as hyperexpanded (1% or more). V gene TRBV6-1 combines with J gene TRBJ2-1; D is ambiguous. Germline assignment: CDR1 MNHNS and CDR2 SASEGT. The length of the CDR3 is 12 residues. V gave up 6 bases and J gave up 9 bases, with 12 bases separating them. CDR3 in DNA: TGTGCCAGCAGAATAGAGACGGGTGAGCAGTTCTTC. Protein product: CASRIETGEQFF.

This clone was detected ten times or more. The gene calls are TRBV7-2 and TRBJ2-7, with TRBD1 matching 9 bases. The CDR3 covers 15 residues. Germline-derived CDR1 and CDR2 are SGHTA and FQGNSA. With V trimmed by 4 bases and J by 2 bases, 6 bases remained unmatched. CDR3 residues: CASSWGQGGAYEQYF. CDR3 coding DNA: TGTGCCAGCAGCTGGGGACAGGGAGGGGCCTACGAGCAGTACTTC.

This clone was detected a few times. Being one base from a much bigger clone, this may be a read error. The chain carries TRBV5-1 and TRBJ2-7; a possible D gene is TRBD1 (5 bases). Trimming pared 0 bases from V and 4 bases from J, leaving 8 bases between. CDR1 is SGHRS and CDR2 is YFSETQ in the germline V gene. The CDR3 covers 13 residues. The CDR3 nucleotides are TGCGCCAGCAGCTTGGTCCAGGGATACGAGCAGTACTTC. As protein: CASSLVQGYEQYF.

This clone was seen only a few times. The chain joins TRBV27 to TRBJ2-2; maybe TRBD2 (6 bases). The CDR3 loop spans 15 amino acids. V dropped 6 bases and J dropped 4 bases, with 15 bases sitting between them. The germline CDR1 and CDR2 sequences are MNHEY and SMNVEV (reference sequence). The CDR3 here is CASRRDWSGTGELFF. CDR3 coding DNA: TGTGCCAGCAGGAGGGACTGGTCGGGCACCGGGGAGCTGTTTTTT.

The V and J genes are TRBV20-1 and TRBJ2-7; 7 positions agree with TRBD2. Trimming removed 3 bases from V and 7 bases from J; junction bases left unmatched: 12. Germline-derived CDR1 and CDR2 are DFQATT and SNEGSKA (reference sequence). This CDR3 is built from 14 residues. DNA for the CDR3: TGCAGTGCTAGGGCATTCGCGGGAGCGGATGAGCAGTACTTC. Residues: CSARAFAGADEQYF.

The table lists this clone with many counts. The chain joins TRBV20-1 to TRBJ2-7, with TRBD2 matching 7 bases. This CDR3 has 15 residues. CDR1 is DFQATT and CDR2 is SNEGSKA in the germline V gene (reference sequence). Trimming took 1 base from V and 2 from J; bases not matched to a gene: 8. This CDR3 reads CSARGLTGTTYEQYF. The CDR3 coding sequence is TGCAGTGCTAGAGGCCTCACCGGGACTACCTACGAGCAGTACTTC.

The V and J genes are TRBV7-2 and TRBJ2-7; D gene unclear. Between the trimmed V and J ends, which lost 2 bases and 0 bases, there was a span of 8 bases. Germline V lookup: CDR1 SGHTA, CDR2 FQGNSA. CDR3 length: 14 residues. DNA for the CDR3: TGTGCCAGCAGCTTACTACTTTCCTCCTACGAGCAGTACTTC. It codes for CASSLLLSSYEQYF.

The chain is built from TRBV6-1 and TRBJ2-7; D may be TRBD1 (5 bases). The CDR3 covers 14 residues. The germline V gene has CDR1 MNHNS and CDR2 SASEGT. V lost 7 bases and J lost 3, with 16 bases in between. The CDR3 loop is CASTDSVWGYEQYF. The CDR3 coding sequence is TGTGCCAGCACAGACAGCGTTTGGGGCTACGAGCAGTACTTC.

This clone was recorded many times. The rearrangement joins TRBV7-9 to TRBJ2-6, with D unresolved. Germline CDR1 reads SEHNR; CDR2 reads FQNEAQ (reference sequence). The CDR3 runs 14 residues. Deletions cut 1 base from V and 2 bases from J, with 3 bases between. CDR3 amino acids: CASSLGTGANVLTF. The CDR3 DNA is TGTGCCAGCAGCTTAGGTACTGGGGCCAACGTCCTGACTTTC.

This clone was found many times. This rearrangement joins TRBV28 to TRBJ2-5, with D unclear. V gave up 5 bases and J gave up 2 bases, with 15 bases separating them. In germline, CDR1 is MDHEN, CDR2 SYDVKM. This CDR3 region has 15 residues. CDR3 in DNA: TGTGCCAGCAGTGCCCTTATTGGGGTACAAGAGACCCAGTACTTC. Its translation is CASSALIGVQETQYF.

This clone occurred many times. This chain connects TRBV11-1 to TRBJ2-3; TRBD2 matches at 11 bases. This CDR3 has 17 amino acids. Trimming took 4 bases from V and 0 from J; bases not matched to a gene: 6. Germline loops: CDR1 SGHAT, CDR2 FQDESV (reference sequence). The CDR3 DNA sequence: TGTGCCAGCAGCTCCCCTAGCGGGGGGACTAGCACAGATACGCAGTATTTT. As protein: CASSSPSGGTSTDTQYF.

This clone has just a few counts. The J gene is TRBJ1-1, the V gene TRBV12-3 or TRBV12-4; 7 bases agree with TRBD1. This CDR3 comprises 15 residues. With V trimmed by 5 bases and J by 2 bases, 8 bases remained unmatched. CDR3 sequence (DNA): TGTGCCAGCAGTCGCCCGGGACAGTGTAACACTGAAGCTTTCTTT. This translates into CASSRPGQCNTEAFF.

This clone came up a few times. A read error may explain this, as a much larger clone is one base away. The same CDR3 is also encoded by other DNA sequences in this sample. This rearrangement joins TRBV30 to TRBJ2-1, with TRBD2 matching 7 bases. CDR3 length: 16 amino acids. CDR1 GTSNPN and CDR2 SVGIG come from the germline V gene (reference sequence). J gave up 10 bases and V 0 bases, and 15 bases lay outside the gene matches. The CDR3 spells CAWSVRSGGALAEQFF. For the CDR3, the DNA is TGTGCCTGGAGTGTGCGGTCGGGAGGTGCCCTGGCGGAGCAGTTCTTC. The full variable domain, in which reference TRBV30 and TRBJ2-1 provide the parts outside the CDR3, is SQTIHQWPATLVQPVGSPLSLECTVEGTSNPNLYWYRQAAGRGLQLLFYSVGIGQISSEVPQNLSASRPQDRQFILSSKKLLLSDSGFYLCAWSVRSGGALAEQFFGPGTRLTVL.

This clone was seen a handful of times. V gene TRBV28 combines with J gene TRBJ2-7, with D possibly being TRBD1 or TRBD2 (5 bases each). The V end lost 5 bases, the J end lost 4 bases, and 12 bases lay between the germline ends. This CDR3 is built from 13 residues. CDR1 and CDR2 from the germline V gene are MDHEN and SYDVKM. For the CDR3, the DNA is TGTGCCAGCAGTGTCGGGACGATATACGAGCAGTACTTC. Residues: CASSVGTIYEQYF.

Written as DNA, the CDR3 is TGTGCCAGCAGCCCGGGGCCCCTCGTCGAGCAGTACTTC. Amino acid sequence: CASSPGPLVEQYF. This chain connects TRBV5-8 to TRBJ2-7; possibly TRBD1 or TRBD2 for D (5 bases each). Deletions cut 4 bases from V and 6 bases from J, with 14 bases between. The germline gives CDR1 SGHTS, CDR2 YDEGEE. CDR3 size: 13 residues.

This chain uses TRBV5-4 with TRBJ2-5; D is ambiguous. Trimming pared 4 bases from V and 5 bases from J, leaving 24 bases between. The V gene's germline CDR1 is SGHNT and CDR2 YYREEE (reference sequence). This CDR3 spans 17 amino acids. The CDR3 is CASSLALGFSVPETQYF. The CDR3 DNA follows: TGTGCCAGCAGCCTGGCCTTAGGGTTTTCCGTACCGGAGACCCAGTACTTC.

Many counts were recorded for this clone. The CDR3 DNA sequence: TGTGCCAGCAGCGTAGGGAGCGGGACTGAAGCTTTCTTT. Translation gives CASSVGSGTEAFF. The V call is TRBV9, the J call TRBJ1-1; D is unclear. The CDR3 has 13 amino acids. The V and J ends lost 0 bases and 5 bases respectively, with 8 bases between them. Looked up from germline, CDR1 is SGDLS and CDR2 is YYNGEE.

The V call is TRBV29-1, the J call TRBJ1-2; tentatively, D is TRBD1 (5 bases). Germline V gene lookup returns CDR1 SQVTM and CDR2 ANQGSEA. The V and J ends lost 0 bases and 4 bases respectively, with 9 bases between them. The length of the CDR3 is 13 residues. The CDR3 DNA is TGCAGCGTTGAAGACAGGGAACCCTATGGCTACACCTTC. Protein product: CSVEDREPYGYTF. The variable domain in full, with the rest retrieved from reference TRBV29-1 and TRBJ1-2, is SAVISQKPSRDICQRGTSLTIQCQVDSQVTMMFWYRQQPGQSLTLIATANQGSEATYESGFVIDKFPISRPNLTFSTLTVSNMSPEDSSIYLCSVEDREPYGYTFGSGTRLTVV.

By frequency in the sample, this clone is large. The V gene is TRBV6-1, the J gene TRBJ2-1; D not certain. Germline CDR1 is MNHNS and CDR2 is SASEGT. V was cut by 2 bases and J by 7 bases, with 0 bases left in between. The CDR3 covers 10 residues. The DNA of the CDR3 is TGTGCCAGCAGTGAAAATGAGCAGTTCTTC. This gives the protein CASSENEQFF.

The chain employs TRBV6-4 and TRBJ2-2; no reliable D call. The CDR3 totals 13 residues. Germline values: CDR1 MRHNA, CDR2 SNTAGT. V dropped 4 bases and J dropped 6 bases, with 9 bases sitting between them. This CDR3 is CASSVVASGELFF. The CDR3 DNA reads as TGTGCCAGCAGTGTAGTAGCATCCGGGGAGCTGTTTTTT.

The rearrangement links TRBV5-6 to TRBJ2-1; D is uncertain. The CDR3 is made up of 13 amino acids. CDR1 is SGHDT and CDR2 is YYEEEE in the germline V gene. V shed 0 bases and J shed 5 bases, with 6 bases lying between them. This chain's CDR3 is CASSLERDNEQFF. In DNA form, the CDR3 reads TGTGCCAGCAGCTTGGAACGGGACAATGAGCAGTTCTTC.

V is TRBV27 and J is TRBJ1-6, with D possibly being TRBD1 (5 bases). The V gene lost 1 base and the J gene lost 6 bases, with 7 bases spanning the gap. The CDR3 sequence is 14 residues long. Germline V gene lookup returns CDR1 MNHEY and CDR2 SMNVEV (reference sequence). CDR3 DNA sequence: TGTGCCAGCAGTTTATTCGGGGGTAATTCACCCCTCCACTTT. Residues: CASSLFGGNSPLHF.

This clone was observed a handful of times. The V and J genes are TRBV10-3 and TRBJ2-1; D call uncertain. CDR3 length equals 12 residues. V shed 7 bases and J shed 6 bases, with 10 bases lying between them. Germline values: CDR1 ENHRY, CDR2 SYGVKD. The CDR3 sequence is CAIKGMGNEQFF. CDR3 DNA sequence: TGTGCCATCAAGGGAATGGGCAATGAGCAGTTCTTC.

The chain has TRBV12-3 or TRBV12-4 and TRBJ2-5, with unresolved D. V lost 6 bases and J 1 base, leaving 9 bases between the germline ends. The CDR3 is made up of 13 amino acids. The CDR3 loop is CASRARFQETQYF. The CDR3 DNA sequence: TGTGCCAGCAGGGCGCGGTTCCAAGAGACCCAGTACTTC.

V and J are TRBV9 and TRBJ2-7; 7 bases match TRBD2. This CDR3 is 14 amino acids long. Germline V gene lookup returns CDR1 SGDLS and CDR2 YYNGEE. The J segment lost 1 base and the V segment lost 4 bases, leaving 5 bases of the junction unmatched. In nucleotides, the CDR3 is TGTGCCAGCAGCCCAGCGGGGACTTCCTACGAGCAGTACTTC. This codes for CASSPAGTSYEQYF.

V is TRBV20-1 and J is TRBJ2-2; D ambiguous. This CDR3 has 14 residues. The V gene's germline CDR1 is DFQATT and CDR2 SNEGSKA (reference sequence). V lost 0 bases and J 1 base, leaving 6 bases between the germline ends. The CDR3 DNA is TGCAGTGCTAGAGATTGGGGGAACACCGGGGAGCTGTTTTTT. Its translation: CSARDWGNTGELFF.

This clone was observed many times. The DNA of the CDR3 is TGTGCCAGTAGTCCCCGTTCAGGGGGCACGAACTATGGCTACACCTTC. This codes for CASSPRSGGTNYGYTF. The V and J genes are TRBV19 and TRBJ1-2, with 8 bases identical to TRBD1. Germline V gene data show CDR1 as LNHDA and CDR2 as SQIVND (reference sequence). This CDR3 is built from 16 residues. J was trimmed by 2 bases and V by 5 bases; bases with no gene match: 10.

This clone was detected ten times or more. The CDR3 loop reads CASSTSSLLGNNEQFF. The CDR3 DNA follows: TGTGCCAGTAGTACTTCTAGCCTATTGGGAAACAATGAGCAGTTCTTC. This sequence joins TRBV19 and TRBJ2-1; the D gene is possibly TRBD2 (5 bases). The V end was cut by 4 bases, the J end by 5 bases, with 18 bases between. Germline V CDR1 and CDR2: LNHDA, SQIVND (reference sequence). CDR3 length: 16 residues.

The genes are TRBV2 and TRBJ1-2; D gene ambiguous. The CDR3 has 14 amino acids. Germline-derived CDR1 and CDR2 are SNHLY and FYNNEI. Trimming took 1 base from V and 5 from J, leaving 11 bases between them. CDR3 loop: CASSEGRRGYGYTF. Here the CDR3 DNA reads TGTGCCAGCAGTGAAGGTCGGAGAGGTTATGGCTACACCTTC.

This clone was counted a few times. The CDR3 DNA follows: TGTGCCAGCAGTTTAGCGCTCGGGGAAAATTTTTATGGCTACACCTTC. This translates into CASSLALGENFYGYTF. The J gene is TRBJ1-2, the V gene TRBV12-3 or TRBV12-4; D is unclear. Between the trimmed V and J ends, which lost 0 bases and 5 bases, there was a span of 16 bases. The CDR3 runs 16 residues.

This clone was seen repeatedly, ten times or more. This same CDR3 is encoded by further DNA sequences in the sample. CDR3 residues: CASGVFGGMPDTQYF. The CDR3 DNA reads as TGTGCCAGCGGGGTTTTTGGGGGGATGCCAGATACGCAGTATTTT. The chain joins TRBV28 to TRBJ2-3, with a tentative D call TRBD2 (6 bases). Germline assignment: CDR1 MDHEN and CDR2 SYDVKM. The CDR3 has 15 amino acids. Trimming shortened V by 8 bases and J by 4 bases, and 19 bases separated the two germline ends.